This TCR beta chain was sequenced during a study of T cells in Graves' hyperthyroidism and ophthalmopathy. Study information: Specimen type is peripheral blood, collected at initial diagnosis prior to any treatment.

From RNA transcripts, TCR beta CDR3 regions were amplified. The HTBI primer set served for first-round RT-PCR of the TCR CDR3. MiXCR, applied by TCRdb to the multiplex PCR reads, yields one record per CDR3 protein. The sample records about 99,000 distinct CDR3 sequences, over 45% being singletons. Overall study results and limits: Most clonotypes expanded in the thyroid (above 0.001) were also present in blood.

Trimming removed 10 bases from V and 2 bases from J; junction bases left unmatched: 3. The CDR3 length is 12 residues. This clonotype was counted at least ten times. What it recognizes is unknown. With a duration under 2 months, the hyperthyroidism was newly diagnosed in patients aged 18 to 65. PBMCs were obtained from about 9.9 ml fresh peripheral blood. Sequencing input: blood. V is TRBV12-3 or TRBV12-4 and J is TRBJ2-3, with TRBD2 matching 7 bases. The clonotype comes from a man aged 40-49 years with Graves' hyperthyroidism. CDR3 nucleotides: TGTGCCACGGAGCGGGACACAGATACGCAGTATTTT. It is translated as CATERDTDTQYF.